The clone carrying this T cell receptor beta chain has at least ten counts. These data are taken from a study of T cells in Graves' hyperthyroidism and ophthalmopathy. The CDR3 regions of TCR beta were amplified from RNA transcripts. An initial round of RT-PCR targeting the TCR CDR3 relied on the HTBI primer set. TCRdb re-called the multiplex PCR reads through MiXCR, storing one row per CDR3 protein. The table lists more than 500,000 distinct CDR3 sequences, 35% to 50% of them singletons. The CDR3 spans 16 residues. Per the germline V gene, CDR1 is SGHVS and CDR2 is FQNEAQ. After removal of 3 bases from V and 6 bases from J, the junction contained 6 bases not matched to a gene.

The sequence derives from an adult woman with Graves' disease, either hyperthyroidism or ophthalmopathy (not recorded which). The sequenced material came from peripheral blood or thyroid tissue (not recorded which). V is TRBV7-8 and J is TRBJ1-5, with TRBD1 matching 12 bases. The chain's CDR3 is CASSLSGQGAGQPQHF. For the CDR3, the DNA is TGTGCCAGCAGCTTGTCGGGACAGGGGGCTGGTCAGCCCCAGCATTTT.